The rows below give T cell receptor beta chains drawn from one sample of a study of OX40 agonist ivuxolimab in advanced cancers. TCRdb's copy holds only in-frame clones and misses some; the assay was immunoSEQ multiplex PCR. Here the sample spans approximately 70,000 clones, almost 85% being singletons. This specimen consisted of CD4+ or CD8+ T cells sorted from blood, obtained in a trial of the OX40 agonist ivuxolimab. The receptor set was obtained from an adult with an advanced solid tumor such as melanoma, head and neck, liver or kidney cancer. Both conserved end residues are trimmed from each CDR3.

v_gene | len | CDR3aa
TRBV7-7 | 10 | ASEPFGETQY
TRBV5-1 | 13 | ASSLQGGARDTQY
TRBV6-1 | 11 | ASREGLNSPLH
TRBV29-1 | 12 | SVEWQTQRGGYT
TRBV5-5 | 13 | ASSLPGQLSYEQY
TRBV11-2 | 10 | ASSPWTGEAF
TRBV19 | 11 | ASSMLGRDTQY
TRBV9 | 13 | ASSVSSGPSYEQY
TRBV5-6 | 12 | ASSLYGRVYEQY
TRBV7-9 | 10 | ASSLVPASGF
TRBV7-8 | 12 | ASSLIGGSRPQH
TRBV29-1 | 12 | SVERREGFGTQY
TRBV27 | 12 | ASRKTGANTEAF
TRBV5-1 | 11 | ASSDGQSNIQY
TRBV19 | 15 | ASSIAAGTSSYNEQF
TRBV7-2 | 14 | ASSQGTENSNQPQH
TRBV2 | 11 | ASSPFARGEAF
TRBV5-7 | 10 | ASSYRHYGYT
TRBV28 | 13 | ASSVPRGGGTEAF
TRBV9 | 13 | ASSVDGTGTDTQY
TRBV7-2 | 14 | ASSLVSGVSNQPQH
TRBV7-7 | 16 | ASSARNKCHSRANVLT
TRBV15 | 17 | ATSRDSLGLGSSGNTIY
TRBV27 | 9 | ASSWGSEQY
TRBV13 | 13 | ASSFGSYSGNTIY
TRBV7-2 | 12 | ASSRQTTNEKLF
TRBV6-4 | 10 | ANRDKNTEAF
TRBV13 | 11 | ASSLDTHNEQF
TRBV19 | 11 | ASSINTDAEAF
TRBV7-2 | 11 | ASSYNRGETQY
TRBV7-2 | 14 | ASKLRLAGVTDTQY
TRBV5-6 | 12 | ASRKRSSYNEQF
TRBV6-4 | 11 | ASSPTGRYEQF
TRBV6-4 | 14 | ASRGGRLCCGNTIY
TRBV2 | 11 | ASSRPGGSPLH
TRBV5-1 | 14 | ASSLAGTSATGELF
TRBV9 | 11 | ASSVGGSETQY
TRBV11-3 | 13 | ASSLELEAYNEQF
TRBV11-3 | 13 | ASSPQGQGSDGYT
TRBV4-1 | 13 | ASSQDGYFTDTQY
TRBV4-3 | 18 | ASSPEGTGLAGFFSYEQY
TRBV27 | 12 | ASSLSGAHYGYT
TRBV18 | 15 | ASSPRPGGNGANVLT
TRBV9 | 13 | ASSVAGQDHNEQF
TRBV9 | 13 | ASSVGDNPKNIQY
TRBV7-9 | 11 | ASGTLNPYEQY
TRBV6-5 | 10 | ASSYSGLVQY
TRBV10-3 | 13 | AISASRGAYNEQF
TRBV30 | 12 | ACLTSGFLYEQY
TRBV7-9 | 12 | ASSSPPGNQPQH
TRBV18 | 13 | ASSPGGSLAYEQY
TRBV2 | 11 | ASSPTSADTQY
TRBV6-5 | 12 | ATKVGLAGGTQY
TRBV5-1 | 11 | ASATGGSVEAF